The entry below gives a single T cell receptor (beta chain) sequence along with its context. The data were taken from a study of blood T cell repertoires in COVID-19. The assay was immunoSEQ multiplex PCR, and TCRdb's table has in-frame clones only and misses some. This sample has around 380,000 clones, with around 87% found just once. The germline CDR1 and CDR2 sequences are SGDLS and YYNGEE. Trimming removed 4 bases from V and 0 bases from J, with 11 bases in between. The CDR3 runs to 15 residues. The sample consisted of PBMCs or T cells enriched from blood (not recorded which). J is TRBJ1-3 and V is TRBV9; D remains ambiguous. The TCR originated in a young man who had recovered from COVID-19. DNA of the CDR3: TGTGCCAGCAGCCTAGGAGGGAACTCTGGAAACACCATATATTTT. Its protein product is CASSLGGNSGNTIYF.